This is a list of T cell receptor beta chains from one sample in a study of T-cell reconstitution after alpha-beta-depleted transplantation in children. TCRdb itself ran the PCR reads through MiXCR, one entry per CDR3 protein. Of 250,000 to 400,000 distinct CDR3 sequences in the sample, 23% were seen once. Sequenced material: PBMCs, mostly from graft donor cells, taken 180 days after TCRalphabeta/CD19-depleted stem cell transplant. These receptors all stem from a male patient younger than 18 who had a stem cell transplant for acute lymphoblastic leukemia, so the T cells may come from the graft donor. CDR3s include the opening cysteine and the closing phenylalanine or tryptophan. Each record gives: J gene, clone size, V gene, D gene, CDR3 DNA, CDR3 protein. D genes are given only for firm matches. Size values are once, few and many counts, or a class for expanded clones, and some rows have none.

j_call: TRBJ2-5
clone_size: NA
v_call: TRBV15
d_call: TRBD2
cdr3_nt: TGTGCCACCAGCAGGAACAGACTAGCTAGTAGAGAGACCCAGTACTTC
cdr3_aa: CATSRNRLASRETQYF

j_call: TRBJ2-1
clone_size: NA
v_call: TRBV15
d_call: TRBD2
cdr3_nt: TGTGCCACCAGCAGAGAAGTTCGGGGCCAGCGGGATTTCCGGATGTCCTACAATGAGCAGTTCTTC
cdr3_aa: CATSREVRGQRDFRMSYNEQFF

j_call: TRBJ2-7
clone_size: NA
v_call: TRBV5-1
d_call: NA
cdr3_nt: TGCGCCAGCAGCTTGGTGGCAGGGAGCTCCTACGAGCAGTACTTC
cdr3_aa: CASSLVAGSSYEQYF

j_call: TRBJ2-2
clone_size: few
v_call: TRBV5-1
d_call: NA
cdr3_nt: TGCGCCAGCCGCCTGGGGTGGGCCGTAACCGGGGAGCTGTTTTTT
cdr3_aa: CASRLGWAVTGELFF

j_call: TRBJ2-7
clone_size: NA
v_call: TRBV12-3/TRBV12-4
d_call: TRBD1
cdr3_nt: TGTGCCAGCAGGAAGTTTAGAGGACAGGCGGTAAGCTACGAGCAGTACTTC
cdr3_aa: CASRKFRGQAVSYEQYF

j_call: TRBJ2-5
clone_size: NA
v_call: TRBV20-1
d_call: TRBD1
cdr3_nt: TGCAGTGCTGGGGACAGGGGGCGAGAGACCCAGTACTTC
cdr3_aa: CSAGDRGRETQYF

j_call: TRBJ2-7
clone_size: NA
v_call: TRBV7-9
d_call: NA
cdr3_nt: TGTGCCAGCAGCTTAGTAGTAGCCTACGAGCAGTACTTC
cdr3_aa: CASSLVVAYEQYF

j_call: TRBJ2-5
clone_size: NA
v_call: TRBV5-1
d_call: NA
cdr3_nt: TGCGCCAGCAGCTTGGGGGTTCACATACGAGAGACCCAGTACTTC
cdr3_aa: CASSLGVHIRETQYF

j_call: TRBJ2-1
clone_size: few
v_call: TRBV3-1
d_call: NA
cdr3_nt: TGTGCCACCAGCAGGGGGGTTGGCAACTACAATGAGCAGTTCTTC
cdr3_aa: CATSRGVGNYNEQFF

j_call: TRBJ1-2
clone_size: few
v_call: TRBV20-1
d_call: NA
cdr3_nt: TGCAGTGCTAACGGACTCTATGGCTACACCTTC
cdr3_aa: CSANGLYGYTF

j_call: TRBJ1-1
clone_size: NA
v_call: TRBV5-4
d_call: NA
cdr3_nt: TGTGCCAGCAGCCCGGACAATGTGCTGGAAGCTTTCTTT
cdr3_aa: CASSPDNVLEAFF

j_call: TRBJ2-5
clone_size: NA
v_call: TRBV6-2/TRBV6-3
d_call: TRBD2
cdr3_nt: TGTGCCAGTATAGCCGGGACTACTCTCCAAGAGACCCAGTACTTC
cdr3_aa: CASIAGTTLQETQYF

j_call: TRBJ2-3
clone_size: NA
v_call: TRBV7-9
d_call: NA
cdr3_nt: TGTGCCAGCAGCTTTGGTGCGTTCTCTAGCAGCACAGATACGCAGTATTTT
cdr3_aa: CASSFGAFSSSTDTQYF

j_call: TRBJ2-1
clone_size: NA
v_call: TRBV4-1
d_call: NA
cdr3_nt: TGCGCCAGCAGCCAGCGTACAGGTATTCTAGTACAGTTCTTC
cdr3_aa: CASSQRTGILVQFF

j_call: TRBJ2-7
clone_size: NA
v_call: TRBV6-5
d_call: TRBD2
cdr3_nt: TGTGCCAGCAGTTACGGGGAGGGCTTCCACGAGCAGTACTTC
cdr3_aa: CASSYGEGFHEQYF

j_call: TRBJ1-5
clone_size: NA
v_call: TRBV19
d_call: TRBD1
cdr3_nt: TGTGCCAGTAGGAAAGGGACAGTCGGCAATCAGCCCCAGCATTTT
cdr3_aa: CASRKGTVGNQPQHF

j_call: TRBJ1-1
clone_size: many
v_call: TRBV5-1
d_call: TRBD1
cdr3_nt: TGCGCCAGCAGCTTGCGGGACAGGGGAAGGGCTGAAGCTTTCTTT
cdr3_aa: CASSLRDRGRAEAFF

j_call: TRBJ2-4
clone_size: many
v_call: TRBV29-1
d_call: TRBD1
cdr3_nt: TGCAGCGTTAGCCCCAATACAGGGGGCCACATTCAGTACTTC
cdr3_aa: CSVSPNTGGHIQYF

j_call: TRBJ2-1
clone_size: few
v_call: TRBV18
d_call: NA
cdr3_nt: TGTGCCAGCTCACTAACGTCCCGGGATGAGCAGTTCTTC
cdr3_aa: CASSLTSRDEQFF

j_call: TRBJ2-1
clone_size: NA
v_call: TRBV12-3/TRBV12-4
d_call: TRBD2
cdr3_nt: TGTGCCAGCAATGTAGCGGGAAACACCTACAATGAGCAGTTCTTC
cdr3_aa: CASNVAGNTYNEQFF

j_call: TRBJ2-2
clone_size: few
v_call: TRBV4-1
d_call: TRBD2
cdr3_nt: TGCGCCAGCAGCCAAACTAGCGGGAACACCGGGGAGCTGTTTTTT
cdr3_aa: CASSQTSGNTGELFF

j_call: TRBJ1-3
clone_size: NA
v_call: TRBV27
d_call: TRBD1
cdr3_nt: TGTGCCAGCAGTTTAAGGGGGCTTGGAAACACCATATATTTT
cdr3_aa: CASSLRGLGNTIYF

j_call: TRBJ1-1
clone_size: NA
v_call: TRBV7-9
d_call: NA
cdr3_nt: TGTGCCAGCAGCTGGACAGCCACTGAAGCTTTCTTT
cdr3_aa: CASSWTATEAFF

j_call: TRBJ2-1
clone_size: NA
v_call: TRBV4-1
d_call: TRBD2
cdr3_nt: TGCGCCAGCAGCACCCGGTCCGGGGGACTAGCGGGAGATGAGCAGTTCTTC
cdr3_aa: CASSTRSGGLAGDEQFF

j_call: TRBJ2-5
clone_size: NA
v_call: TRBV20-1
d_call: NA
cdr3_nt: TGCAGTGCTTTTGGCCTTAGCCCACAGACCCAGTACTTC
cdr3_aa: CSAFGLSPQTQYF

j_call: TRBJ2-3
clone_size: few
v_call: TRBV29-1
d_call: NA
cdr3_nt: TGCAGCGTCCGCACAGATACGCAGTATTTT
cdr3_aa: CSVRTDTQYF

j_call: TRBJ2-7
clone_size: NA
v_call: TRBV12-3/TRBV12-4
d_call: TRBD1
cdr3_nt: TGTGCCAGCAAACAGGGGAGTGAGCAGTACTTC
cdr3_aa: CASKQGSEQYF

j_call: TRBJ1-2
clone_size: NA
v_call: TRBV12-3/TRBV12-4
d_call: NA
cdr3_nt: TGTGCCAGCAGCCAGACAGGCCGCCTTAACTATGGCTACACCTTC
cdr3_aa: CASSQTGRLNYGYTF

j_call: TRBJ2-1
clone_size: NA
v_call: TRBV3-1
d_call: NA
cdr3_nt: TGTGCCAGCAGCCAACTCCCGTGGGGGGGGCTCTACAATGAGCAGTTCTTC
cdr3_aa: CASSQLPWGGLYNEQFF

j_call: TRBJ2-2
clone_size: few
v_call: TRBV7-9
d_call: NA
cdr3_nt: TGTGCCAGCAGCCCCCGGCGGGGACGCCGAGCCACCGGGGAGCTGTTTTTT
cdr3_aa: CASSPRRGRRATGELFF

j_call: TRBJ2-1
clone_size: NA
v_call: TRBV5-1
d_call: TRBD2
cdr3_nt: TGCGCCAGCAGCTCACAAAGGACTAGCGGGAGTCAACATGAGCAGTTCTTC
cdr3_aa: CASSSQRTSGSQHEQFF

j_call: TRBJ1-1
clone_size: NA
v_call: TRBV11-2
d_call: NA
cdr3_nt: TGTGCCAGCAGCTTAGCGATTAACCCTGAAGCTTTCTTT
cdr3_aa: CASSLAINPEAFF

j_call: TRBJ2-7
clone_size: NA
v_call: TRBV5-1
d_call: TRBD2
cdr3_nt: TGCGCCAGCAGCTTGGGGTGGACTAGCTCTCTCCTCTACGAGCAGTACTTC
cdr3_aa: CASSLGWTSSLLYEQYF

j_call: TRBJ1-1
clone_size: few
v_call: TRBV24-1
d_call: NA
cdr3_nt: TGTGCCACCACCCAGGGGATGAACACTGAAGCTTTCTTT
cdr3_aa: CATTQGMNTEAFF

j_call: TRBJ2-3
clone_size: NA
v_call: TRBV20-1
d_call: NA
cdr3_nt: TGCAGTGCTAGACAGGGGGGAGGAGATACGCAGTATTTT
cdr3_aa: CSARQGGGDTQYF

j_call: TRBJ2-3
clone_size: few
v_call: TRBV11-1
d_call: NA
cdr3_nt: TGTGCCAGCAGCATCCGACAGACAGATACGCAGTATTTT
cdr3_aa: CASSIRQTDTQYF

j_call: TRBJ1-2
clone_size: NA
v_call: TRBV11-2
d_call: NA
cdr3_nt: TGTGCCAGCAGCTTAGGGGTTCGGGCAGTGGTGTTCGGCTACACCTTC
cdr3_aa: CASSLGVRAVVFGYTF

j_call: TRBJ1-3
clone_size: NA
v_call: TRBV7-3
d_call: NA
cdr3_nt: TGTGCCAGCAGCTTAACTCCCAGGGGAGGAGGAAACACCATATATTTT
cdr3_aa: CASSLTPRGGGNTIYF

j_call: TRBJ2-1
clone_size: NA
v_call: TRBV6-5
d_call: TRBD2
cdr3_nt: TGTGCCAGCAGCCCCGGGACTAGCGGTCGGGGACGCTACAATGAGCAGTTCTTC
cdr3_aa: CASSPGTSGRGRYNEQFF

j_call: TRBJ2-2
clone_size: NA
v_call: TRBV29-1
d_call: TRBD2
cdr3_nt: TGCAGCGTTGGTCGGGAGGGCACCGGGGAGCTGTTTTTT
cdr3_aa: CSVGREGTGELFF

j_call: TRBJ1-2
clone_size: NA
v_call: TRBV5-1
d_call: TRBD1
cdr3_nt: TGCGCCAGCAGCAAGGGACAGAGCTATGGCTACACCTTC
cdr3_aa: CASSKGQSYGYTF

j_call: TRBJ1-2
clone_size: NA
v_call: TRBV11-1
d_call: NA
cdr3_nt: TGTGCCAGCAGCTTTTCCTCCGTCCGGGCAGCGAACCCTAACTATGGCTACACCTTC
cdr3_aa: CASSFSSVRAANPNYGYTF

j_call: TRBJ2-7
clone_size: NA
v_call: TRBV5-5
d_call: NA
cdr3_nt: TGTGCCAGCAGCGGGGGATTTACCCCCAGGCTCTACGAGCAGTACTTC
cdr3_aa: CASSGGFTPRLYEQYF

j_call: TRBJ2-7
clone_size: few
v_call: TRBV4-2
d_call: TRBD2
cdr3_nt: TGTGCCAGCAGCCGCCATCTGGGGGACTACATCCCGCAAGAGCAGTACTTC
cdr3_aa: CASSRHLGDYIPQEQYF

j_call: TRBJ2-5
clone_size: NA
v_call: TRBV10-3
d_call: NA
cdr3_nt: TGTGCCATCAGTGAATCTGGCAGGGCGGCCGGAGAGACCCAGTACTTC
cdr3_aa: CAISESGRAAGETQYF